These 9 T cell receptor beta chains share one sample of origin, sequenced in a study of PD-L1 blockade in urothelial cancer. Time point reported: pretreatment peripheral blood. The protocol was immunoSEQ multiplex PCR, while the TCRdb copy is restricted to in-frame clones and leaves out a portion. The data contain 50,000 to 65,000 clones, roughly 79% of them singletons. Sequenced material: PBMCs, taken around atezolizumab (anti-PD-L1) treatment. These receptors were collected from a man aged 65 to 85 with urothelial cancer.

This rearrangement joins TRBV7-9 to TRBJ2-1; D is perhaps TRBD2 (6 bases). Germline lookup yields CDR1 SEHNR and CDR2 FQNEAQ (reference sequence). Trimming took off 4 bases at V and 8 bases at J, with 15 bases between the two ends. This CDR3 spans 14 amino acids. The CDR3 region is CASSSRGGADEQFF. CDR3 sequence (DNA): TGTGCCAGCAGCTCCCGAGGAGGGGCCGATGAGCAGTTCTTC.

The V call is TRBV7-8, the J call TRBJ1-5; D uncertain. V shed 1 base and J shed 3 bases, with 10 bases lying between them. The germline V gene encodes CDR1 SGHVS and CDR2 FQNEAQ. There are 15 residues in the CDR3. CDR3 amino acids: CASSLGVRVNQPQHF. The DNA for the CDR3 is TGTGCCAGCAGCTTAGGAGTGAGGGTCAATCAGCCCCAGCATTTT. The whole variable domain, filled in from reference TRBV7-8 and TRBJ1-5, reads GAGVSQSPRYKVAKRGQDVALRCDPISGHVSLFWYQQALGQGPEFLTYFQNEAQLDKSGLPSDRFFAERPEGSVSTLKIQRTQQEDSAVYLCASSLGVRVNQPQHFGDGTRLSIL.

CDR3: CASSVIPPWREGRYEQYF. Here the CDR3 DNA reads TGTGCCAGCAGCGTGATACCCCCATGGCGGGAGGGCCGTTACGAGCAGTACTTC. The rearrangement joins TRBV5-4 to TRBJ2-7, with 9 bases that match TRBD2. V shed 4 bases and J 4 bases; nucleotides not matched to a gene: 18. CDR1 is SGHNT, CDR2 YYREEE, per germline (reference sequence). The CDR3 length is 18 residues.

The chain couples TRBV18 to TRBJ2-7; 8 positions agree with TRBD1. The CDR3 has 14 amino acids. Germline-derived CDR1 and CDR2 are KGHSH and LQKENI. J gave up 4 bases and V 4 bases, and 6 bases lay outside the gene matches. This CDR3 reads CASSRSGGEYEQYF. The CDR3 DNA is TGTGCCAGCTCACGATCAGGGGGCGAGTACGAGCAGTACTTC.

The V call is TRBV7-2, the J call TRBJ1-3, with a possible D match to TRBD1 (6 bases). Trimming removed 5 bases at V and 0 bases at J, with 14 bases between. The CDR3 spans 16 residues. Germline assignment: CDR1 SGHTA and CDR2 FQGNSA. The CDR3, as DNA: TGTGCCAGCAGCGTGGACAGCTATCTCTCTGGAAACACCATATATTTT. Translation: CASSVDSYLSGNTIYF.

V usage is TRBV5-1 and J usage is TRBJ2-5, with TRBD1 matching over 8 bases. CDR1 and CDR2 from the germline V gene are SGHRS and YFSETQ. The V segment lost 4 bases and the J segment 1 base; nucleotides outside the gene matches: 6. The CDR3 length is 15 residues. This CDR3 is CASSTGTGFQETQYF. DNA of the CDR3: TGCGCCAGCAGCACCGGGACAGGCTTCCAAGAGACCCAGTACTTC.

CDR3 loop: CSVGLAGEEETQYF. In DNA form, the CDR3 reads TGCAGCGTTGGCCTAGCGGGAGAGGAAGAGACCCAGTACTTC. The chain uses TRBV29-1 and TRBJ2-5; 10 bases fit TRBD2. Unmatched junction bases numbered 5, after V lost 4 bases and J lost 3 bases. Germline values: CDR1 SQVTM, CDR2 ANQGSEA. CDR3 length: 14 amino acids.

This chain connects TRBV6-1 to TRBJ2-3; a possible D gene is TRBD1 (5 bases). The CDR3 loop spans 14 amino acids. Germline V gives CDR1 MNHNS, CDR2 SASEGT. V dropped 2 bases and J dropped 2 bases, with 8 bases sitting between them. CDR3 residues: CASSESRATDTQYF. The CDR3 DNA reads as TGTGCCAGCAGTGAATCCAGGGCCACAGATACGCAGTATTTT.

This chain uses TRBV2 with TRBJ2-3; weak D call: TRBD1 (5 bases). This CDR3 has 13 residues. Germline V gives CDR1 SNHLY, CDR2 FYNNEI. Trimming left V 5 bases short and J 1 base short, with 7 bases between. The CDR3 DNA sequence: TGTGCCAGCAGTTCACAGGGCACAGATACGCAGTATTTT. This translates into CASSSQGTDTQYF.